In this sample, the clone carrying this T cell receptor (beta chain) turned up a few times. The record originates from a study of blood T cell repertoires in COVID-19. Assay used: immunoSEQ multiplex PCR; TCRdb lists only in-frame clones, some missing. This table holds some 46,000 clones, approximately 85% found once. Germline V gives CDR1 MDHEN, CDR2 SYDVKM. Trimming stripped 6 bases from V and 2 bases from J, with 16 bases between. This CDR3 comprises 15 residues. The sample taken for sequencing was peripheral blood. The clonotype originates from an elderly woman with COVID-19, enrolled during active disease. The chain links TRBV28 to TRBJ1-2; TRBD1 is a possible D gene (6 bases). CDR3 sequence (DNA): TGTGCCAGCAGATCCCGAACAGGGACCAACTATGGCTACACCTTC. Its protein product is CASRSRTGTNYGYTF.